The entry below describes one T cell receptor beta chain. Antigen unknown. This CDR3 has 16 residues. V lost 1 base, J lost 3 bases, and 13 bases lay in between. The germline V gene encodes CDR1 SEHNR and CDR2 FQNEAQ (reference sequence). The source of the sample is a study of T cell responses to AZD1222 COVID-19 vaccine. Background on the study: Second doses at about 4 or about 12 weeks were pooled. Study results and limitations: Recipients of AZD1222 seropositive at baseline numbered only 5 to 7. Within unmutated variant regions lay the reported targets of nearly half of spike-specific TCRs. Regions 160-218 and 743-854 dominated among vaccine-associated CD4 TCRs spanning spike.

Clones were sequenced by immunoSEQ multiplex PCR, and TCRdb holds only the in-frame ones, with some missing. The data hold some 90,000 clones, with 80% to 90% observed a single time. Sequencing was performed on peripheral blood, taken on day 0 of AZD1222 vaccination. This rearrangement joins TRBV7-9 to TRBJ1-3; possibly TRBD1 for D (5 bases). The TCR was taken from an adult in good health. CDR3 region: CASSLGQGSRGNTIYF. DNA of the CDR3: TGTGCCAGCAGCTTAGGGCAGGGTTCGCGTGGAAACACCATATATTTT. The full variable domain, with the rest looked up from reference TRBV7-9 and TRBJ1-3, is DTGVSQNPRHKITKRGQNVTFRCDPISEHNRLYWYRQTLGQGPEFLTYFQNEAQLEKSRLLSDRFSAERPKGSFSTLEIQRTEQGDSAMYLCASSLGQGSRGNTIYFGEGSWLTVV.